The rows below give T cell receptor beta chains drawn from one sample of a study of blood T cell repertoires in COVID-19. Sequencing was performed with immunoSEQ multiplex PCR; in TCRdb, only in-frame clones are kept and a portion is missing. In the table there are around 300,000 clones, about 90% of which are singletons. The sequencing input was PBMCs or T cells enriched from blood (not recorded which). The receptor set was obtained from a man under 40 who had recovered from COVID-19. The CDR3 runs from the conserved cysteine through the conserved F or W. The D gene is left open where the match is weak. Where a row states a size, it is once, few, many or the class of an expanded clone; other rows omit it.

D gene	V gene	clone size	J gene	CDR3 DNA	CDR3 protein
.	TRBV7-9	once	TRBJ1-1	TGTGCCAGCAGCTTGTCTCGATCGCCGAGCGCTTTCTTT	CASSLSRSPSAFF
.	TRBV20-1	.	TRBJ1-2	TGCAGTGCTAGCGACCACGGGGGCTACACCTTC	CSASDHGGYTF
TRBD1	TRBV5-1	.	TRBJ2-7	TGCGCCAGCAGTCGTGGGATGGGCCGAGGGACAGCCTATAACTACGAGCAGTACTTC	CASSRGMGRGTAYNYEQYF
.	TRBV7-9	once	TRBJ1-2	TGTGCCAGCAGCTTACCTTCAGGGCAGGGAAACGACTATGGCTACACCTTC	CASSLPSGQGNDYGYTF
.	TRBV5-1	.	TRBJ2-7	TGCGCCAGCAGACGACAGGTTGCCTACGAGCAGTACTTC	CASRRQVAYEQYF
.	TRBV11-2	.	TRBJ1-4	TGTGCCAGCAGCTTAGTGGGGGGTGCCAATGAAAAACTGTTTTTT	CASSLVGGANEKLFF
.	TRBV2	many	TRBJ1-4	TGTGCCAGCACCAGAGGACGGGGTGGAGAAAAACTGTTTTTT	CASTRGRGGEKLFF
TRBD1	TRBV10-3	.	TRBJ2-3	TGTGCCATCAACCCCCAACAGGGGGGTTATGATACGCAGTATTTT	CAINPQQGGYDTQYF
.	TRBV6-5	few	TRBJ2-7	TGTGCCAGCAGACCCGACAGGTCCCAATACTACGAGCAGTACTTC	CASRPDRSQYYEQYF
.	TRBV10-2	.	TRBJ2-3	TGCGCCAGCAGAACTGGGCGTTGGGCGGATACGCAGTATTTT	CASRTGRWADTQYF
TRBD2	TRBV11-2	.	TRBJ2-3	TGTGCCAGCAGCTCGACTAGCGGGGGGGCGGGCACAGATACGCAGTATTTT	CASSSTSGGAGTDTQYF
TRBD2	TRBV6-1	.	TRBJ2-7	TGTGCCAGCAGTGAACGGGGGGAAGATAGCGGGTACTACGAGCAGTACTTC	CASSERGEDSGYYEQYF
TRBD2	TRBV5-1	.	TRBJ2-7	TGCGCCAGCAGCTTGTCCGCGGCAGCGGGGGGGTTTGAGCAGTACTTC	CASSLSAAAGGFEQYF
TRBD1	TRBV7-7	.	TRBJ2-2	TGTGCCAGCAGCTTAGAAGCAGGGGGATACACCGGGGAGCTGTTTTTT	CASSLEAGGYTGELFF
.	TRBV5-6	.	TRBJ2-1	TGTGCCAGCAGTCAGACTGACAGGCTCACCTACAATGAGCAGTTCTTC	CASSQTDRLTYNEQFF
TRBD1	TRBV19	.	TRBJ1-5	TGTGCCAGTACAGGCTGGGACAGAAATCAGCCCCAGCATTTT	CASTGWDRNQPQHF
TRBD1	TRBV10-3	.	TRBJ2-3	TGTGCCATCAGCGGCAGACAGGGAGTACTCACAGATACGCAGTATTTT	CAISGRQGVLTDTQYF
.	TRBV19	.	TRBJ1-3	TGTGCCAGTACCCAGGGGCCTTTCTCTGGAAACACCATATATTTT	CASTQGPFSGNTIYF
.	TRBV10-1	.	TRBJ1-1	TGCGCCAGCAGTGGGCAGACAGCGATGAACACTGAAGCTTTCTTT	CASSGQTAMNTEAFF
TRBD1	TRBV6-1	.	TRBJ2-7	TGTGCCAGCAGTGAAGCTCCGGGACAGGGGTTTTATTCCTACGAGCAGTACTTC	CASSEAPGQGFYSYEQYF
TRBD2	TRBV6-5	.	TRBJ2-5	TGTGCCAGCAGACTGCGGGGGGCCGGATGCGAGACCCAGTACTTC	CASRLRGAGCETQYF
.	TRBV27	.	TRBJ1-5	TGTGCCAGCAGACCAGCAGGGTTACGAGGTCAGCCCCAGCATTTT	CASRPAGLRGQPQHF
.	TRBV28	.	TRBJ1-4	TGTGCCAGCTCATTCGCGGGGGTTGAGGGACCCGATGGGGAAAAACTGTTTTTT	CASSFAGVEGPDGEKLFF
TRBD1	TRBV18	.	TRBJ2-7	TGTGCCAGCTCACCGACAGGGATCGAGCAGTACTTC	CASSPTGIEQYF
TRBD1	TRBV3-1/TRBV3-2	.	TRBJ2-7	TGTGCCAGCAGCCTGGGGACAGGGGGCTACGAGCAGTACTTC	CASSLGTGGYEQYF
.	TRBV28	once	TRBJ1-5	TGTGCCAGCAGTCCCTGGGGGGGTACAAGCAATCAGCCCCAGCATTTT	CASSPWGGTSNQPQHF
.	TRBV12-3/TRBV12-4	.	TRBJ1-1	TGTGCCAGCAGTTTAGCCGGCGGTGAAGCTTTCTTT	CASSLAGGEAFF
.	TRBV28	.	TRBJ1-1	TGTGCCAGCAGTTTTAGTCTCTCGCATGGTGAAGCTTTCTTT	CASSFSLSHGEAFF
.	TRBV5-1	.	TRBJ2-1	TGCGCCAGCAGCTTCGGTTTAAAAAATGAGCAGTTCTTC	CASSFGLKNEQFF
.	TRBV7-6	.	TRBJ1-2	TGTGCCAGCAGCCCCCTTGGGGGCAGGGGCGATGGCTACACCTTC	CASSPLGGRGDGYTF
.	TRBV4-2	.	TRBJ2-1	TGTGCCAGCAGCCAAGAATGGTCCGGGTACAATGAGCAGTTCTTC	CASSQEWSGYNEQFF
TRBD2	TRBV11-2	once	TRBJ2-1	TGTGCCAGCAGCTTTGGACTAGCGGGGGATAGCTCCTACAATGAGCAGTTCTTC	CASSFGLAGDSSYNEQFF
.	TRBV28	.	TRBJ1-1	TGTGCCAGCAGCTCGACAGGCGAAGGCACTGAAGCTTTCTTT	CASSSTGEGTEAFF
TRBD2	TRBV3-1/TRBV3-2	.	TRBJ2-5	TGTGCCAGCAGCCCCGGACTAGCGGCGCTCCAAGAGACCCAGTACTTC	CASSPGLAALQETQYF
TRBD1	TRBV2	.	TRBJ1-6	TGTGCCAGCAGTGAATTGTTGGGGCAGGGGGAGGAGGCTCTCCACTTT	CASSELLGQGEEALHF
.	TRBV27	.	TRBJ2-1	TGTGCCAGCAGTTCCCAATCCCCGACTAGGATCTACAATGAGCAGTTCTTC	CASSSQSPTRIYNEQFF
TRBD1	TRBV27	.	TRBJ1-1	TGTGCCAGCAGTCCGGACAGGGTGGTCACTGAAGCTTTCTTT	CASSPDRVVTEAFF